Presented here are 25 T cell receptor beta chains from one specimen sequenced in a study of monozygotic twins with inflammatory bowel disease. TCRdb reanalyzed the 5' RACE reads, giving one entry per CDR3 protein sequence and no DNA. Found here are tens of thousands of distinct CDR3 sequences; the top ten clones hold roughly 7.4%. Sequencing was done on a sample of blood. The receptor set was obtained from a human donor with ulcerative colitis or Crohn's disease, or a healthy co-twin of an affected twin (not recorded which).

This chain connects TRBV29-1 to TRBJ2-4; TCRdb's D call of TRBD1 is untestable without DNA. There are 14 residues in the CDR3. CDR1 and CDR2 (germline): SQVTM, ANQGSEA. This CDR3 reads CSVLQGSAKNIQYF.

This chain joins TRBV5-1 and TRBJ2-3; with no DNA, the TCRdb D assignment of TRBD2 cannot be verified. This CDR3 contains 14 residues. From germline, CDR1 is SGHRS and CDR2 YFSETQ. The CDR3 spells CASSLVPHTDTQYF. Full variable domain (outside the CDR3, taken from reference TRBV5-1 and TRBJ2-3): KAGVTQTPRYLIKTRGQQVTLSCSPISGHRSVSWYQQTPGQGLQFLFEYFSETQRNKGNFPGRFSGRQFSNSRSEMNVSTLELGDSALYLCASSLVPHTDTQYFGPGTRLTVL.

The gene calls are TRBV11-2 and TRBJ2-1; TCRdb picks TRBD2, but there is no DNA to check that call. Germline V gene data show CDR1 as SGHAT and CDR2 as FQNNGV. The CDR3 has 15 amino acids. The CDR3 region is CASSPRTRRHNEQFF.

The rearrangement joins TRBV3-1 to TRBJ2-7; TCRdb outputs TRBD2, but without DNA this stays unchecked. From germline, CDR1 is LGHDT and CDR2 YNNKEL (reference sequence). This CDR3 region has 14 residues. The CDR3 sequence: CASSHGGGDSEQYF.

The rearrangement uses TRBV10-3 and TRBJ2-7; TCRdb reports TRBD1, a call that lacks DNA to check it against. CDR1 and CDR2 (germline): ENHRY, SYGVKD. The CDR3 totals 12 residues. The CDR3 sequence is CAISDTRGEQYF.

The chain has TRBV5-1 and TRBJ2-7; the TRBD1 assignment by TCRdb is unverifiable without DNA. CDR1 is SGHRS, CDR2 YFSETQ, per germline. The CDR3 contains 13 residues. The CDR3 sequence: CASSYEGRYEQYF.

This chain connects TRBV19 to TRBJ1-6; the TCRdb D gene call, TRBD1, has no DNA to confirm it. The CDR3 is 14 amino acids. The V gene's germline CDR1 is LNHDA and CDR2 SQIVND (reference sequence). Here the CDR3 reads CASGGARNDSPLHF.

Here the CDR3 reads CASSLRAYEQYF. The chain couples TRBV11-2 to TRBJ2-7. Germline CDR1 reads SGHAT; CDR2 reads FQNNGV. The CDR3 length is 12 residues.

The CDR3: CSAGTGGYGYTF. The genes are TRBV20-1 and TRBJ1-2; TCRdb's assignment of TRBD1 cannot be checked, as there is no DNA. Looked up from germline, CDR1 is DFQATT and CDR2 is SNEGSKA (reference sequence). The CDR3 loop spans 12 amino acids.

The CDR3 loop reads CSASRTSGGLLSQYF. The V call is TRBV20-1, the J call TRBJ2-3; TCRdb selects TRBD2, and the lack of DNA leaves this call unchecked. This CDR3 comprises 15 residues. Per the germline V gene, CDR1 is DFQATT and CDR2 is SNEGSKA (reference sequence).

The chain combines TRBV7-2 with TRBJ2-3; TCRdb calls TRBD1, which cannot be checked without DNA. The germline gives CDR1 SGHTA, CDR2 FQGNSA. This CDR3 spans 18 amino acids. Here the CDR3 reads CASSLALAGTPSTDTQYF.

The chain combines TRBV5-4 with TRBJ2-5. Germline CDR1 and CDR2: SGHNT and YYREEE (reference sequence). This CDR3 comprises 14 residues. The CDR3 reads CASSPDRYQETQYF. Drawing the rest from reference TRBV5-4 and TRBJ2-5, the complete variable domain is ETGVTQSPTHLIKTRGQQVTLRCSSQSGHNTVSWYQQALGQGPQFIFQYYREEENGRGNFPPRFSGLQFPNYSSELNVNALELDDSALYLCASSPDRYQETQYFGPGTRLLVL.

The gene calls are TRBV6-6 and TRBJ2-7; as DNA is missing, the TRBD1 call by TCRdb cannot be tested. CDR3 length: 13 amino acids. Looked up from germline, CDR1 is MNHNY and CDR2 is SVGAGI (reference sequence). CDR3 in amino acids: CASSYDPGQGQYF.

The chain carries TRBV10-3 and TRBJ2-5; TCRdb's D call of TRBD1 is untestable without DNA. This CDR3 spans 15 amino acids. The germline V gene encodes CDR1 ENHRY and CDR2 SYGVKD. CDR3 region: CAISATGDSQETQYF.

The J gene is TRBJ2-1, the V gene TRBV5-1; as DNA is missing, the TRBD1 call by TCRdb cannot be tested. CDR1 and CDR2 (germline): SGHRS, YFSETQ. This CDR3 contains 15 residues. Here the CDR3 reads CASIPGTGGYNEQFF.

The V gene is TRBV6-2 or TRBV6-3, the J gene TRBJ1-1. Germline lookup yields CDR1 MNHEY and CDR2 SVGEGT. CDR3 length: 14 residues. The CDR3 reads CASSYSPMNTEAFF.

The V and J genes are TRBV7-8 and TRBJ2-7; TCRdb lists TRBD2, though no DNA is available to test this call. Germline CDR1 SGHVS, CDR2 FQNEAQ. CDR3 length: 15 amino acids. The CDR3 sequence: CASSTTSGGPYEQYF.

The chain has TRBV25-1 and TRBJ2-1; TCRdb returns TRBD1, unconfirmable since there is no DNA. CDR3 length equals 17 residues. CDR1 and CDR2 (germline): MGHDK, SYGVNS. CDR3 amino acids: CASSEVGDTDPYNEQFF.

This chain joins TRBV28 and TRBJ2-5; TCRdb calls TRBD2, which cannot be checked without DNA. Germline CDR1 MDHEN, CDR2 SYDVKM. The CDR3 consists of 14 residues. Here the CDR3 reads CASSAASRPETQYF.

V usage is TRBV7-9 and J usage is TRBJ2-5; as DNA is missing, the TRBD1 call by TCRdb cannot be tested. The CDR3 is made up of 12 amino acids. Germline CDR1 SEHNR, CDR2 FQNEAQ (reference sequence). This CDR3 is CASWGTGETRYF. The variable domain in full, with the rest retrieved from reference TRBV7-9 and TRBJ2-5, is DTGVSQNPRHKITKRGQNVTFRCDPISEHNRLYWYRQTLGQGPEFLTYFQNEAQLEKSRLLSDRFSAERPKGSFSTLEIQRTEQGDSAMYLCASWGTGETRYFGPGTRLLVL.

The V call is TRBV5-1, the J call TRBJ1-2. The CDR3 spans 14 residues. Germline-derived CDR1 and CDR2 are SGHRS and YFSETQ. CDR3 sequence: CASSLYETDYGYTF.

This chain uses TRBV24-1 with TRBJ2-2. Germline assignment: CDR1 KGHDR and CDR2 SFDVKD. The CDR3 runs to 17 residues. This CDR3 is CATSDLTSTANTGELFF.

The chain couples TRBV4-1 to TRBJ1-5; the D gene TCRdb calls, TRBD1, cannot be checked with no DNA. The germline V gene encodes CDR1 MGHRA and CDR2 YSYEKL. The CDR3 loop spans 15 amino acids. CDR3 protein: CASSQGGQGVQPQHF.

The gene calls are TRBV18 and TRBJ2-5; the D call from TCRdb, TRBD1, cannot be confirmed without DNA. The germline V gene encodes CDR1 KGHSH and CDR2 LQKENI. The CDR3 extends over 14 amino acids. CDR3 in amino acids: CASSSRQAQETQYF.

The chain recombines TRBV7-9 with TRBJ2-7; the TCRdb D gene call, TRBD1, has no DNA to confirm it. The length of the CDR3 is 15 residues. Germline V gene sequence: CDR1 SEHNR, CDR2 FQNEAQ (reference sequence). The CDR3 is CASSFRQGGGYEQYF.